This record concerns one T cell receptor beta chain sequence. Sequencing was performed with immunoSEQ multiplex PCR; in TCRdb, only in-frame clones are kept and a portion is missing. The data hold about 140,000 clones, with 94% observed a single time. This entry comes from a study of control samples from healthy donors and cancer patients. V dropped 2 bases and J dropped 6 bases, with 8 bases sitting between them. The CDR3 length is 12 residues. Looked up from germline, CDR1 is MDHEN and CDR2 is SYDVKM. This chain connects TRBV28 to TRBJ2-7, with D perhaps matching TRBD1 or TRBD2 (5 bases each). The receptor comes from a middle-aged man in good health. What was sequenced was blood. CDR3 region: CASSLRGREQYF. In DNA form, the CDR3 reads TGTGCCAGCAGTTTACGGGGCCGCGAGCAGTACTTC.